The rows below give T cell receptor beta chains drawn from one sample of a study of cytotoxic CD8 clonotypes in ibrutinib-treated CLL. Using immunoSEQ multiplex PCR, the repertoire was profiled, and TCRdb retains in-frame clones only, with some absent. The sample carries about 130,000 clones, around 80% recorded once. The material was PBMCs, obtained after 12 months of ibrutinib treatment. These receptors all stem from a human donor with chronic lymphocytic leukemia. CDR3s include the opening cysteine and the closing phenylalanine or tryptophan. Each record gives: V gene, clone size, J gene, D gene, CDR3 protein, CDR3 DNA. The D gene is left open where the match is weak. Some rows have no size entry. The others give once, few or many, or a class for an expanded clone.

v_gene: TRBV13; abundance: .; j_gene: TRBJ2-2; d_gene: TRBD1; CDR3aa: CASRTGASTGELFF; CDR3nt: TGTGCCAGCAGAACAGGGGCATCTACCGGGGAGCTGTTTTTT
v_gene: TRBV5-1; abundance: few; j_gene: TRBJ1-1; d_gene: TRBD1; CDR3aa: CASSLGTGGTEAFF; CDR3nt: TGCGCCAGCAGCTTGGGGACAGGGGGCACTGAAGCTTTCTTT
v_gene: TRBV5-6; abundance: .; j_gene: TRBJ1-2; d_gene: TRBD1; CDR3aa: CASSLTGVYGYTF; CDR3nt: TGTGCCAGCAGCTTGACAGGGGTCTATGGCTACACCTTC
v_gene: TRBV4-3; abundance: .; j_gene: TRBJ1-5; d_gene: .; CDR3aa: CASSQERSSNQPQHF; CDR3nt: TGCGCCAGCAGCCAAGAAAGGAGTAGCAATCAGCCCCAGCATTTT
v_gene: TRBV5-5; abundance: .; j_gene: TRBJ1-3; d_gene: .; CDR3aa: CASSLDPKRTGNTIYF; CDR3nt: TGTGCCAGCAGCTTGGACCCAAAAAGGACTGGAAACACCATATATTTT
v_gene: TRBV7-9; abundance: few; j_gene: TRBJ1-2; d_gene: TRBD1; CDR3aa: CASRTGKGYGYTF; CDR3nt: TGTGCCAGCAGGACAGGGAAGGGTTATGGCTACACCTTC
v_gene: TRBV6-5; abundance: .; j_gene: TRBJ2-7; d_gene: TRBD2; CDR3aa: CASSYVLLSGRVEYF; CDR3nt: TGTGCCAGCAGTTACGTCCTATTAAGCGGGAGGGTGGAGTACTTC
v_gene: TRBV5-1; abundance: .; j_gene: TRBJ2-2; d_gene: TRBD2; CDR3aa: CASSLALTSGRAAFSGELFF; CDR3nt: TGCGCCAGCAGCTTGGCCTTAACTAGCGGGAGGGCCGCGTTCTCCGGGGAGCTGTTTTTT
v_gene: TRBV14; abundance: .; j_gene: TRBJ2-1; d_gene: .; CDR3aa: CASSQRQGGNEQFF; CDR3nt: TGTGCCAGCAGCCAAAGACAGGGAGGGAATGAGCAGTTCTTC
v_gene: TRBV2; abundance: few; j_gene: TRBJ1-1; d_gene: TRBD1; CDR3aa: CASRRQGLDTEAFF; CDR3nt: TGTGCCAGCAGGAGACAGGGGTTAGACACTGAAGCTTTCTTT
v_gene: TRBV18; abundance: .; j_gene: TRBJ1-5; d_gene: .; CDR3aa: CASSHTRGYSNQPQHF; CDR3nt: TGTGCCAGCTCACACACCAGGGGTTATAGCAATCAGCCCCAGCATTTT
v_gene: TRBV5-1; abundance: .; j_gene: TRBJ1-5; d_gene: .; CDR3aa: CASSLGSGASNQPQHF; CDR3nt: TGCGCCAGCAGCTTGGGGTCAGGGGCTAGCAATCAGCCCCAGCATTTT
v_gene: TRBV5-1; abundance: .; j_gene: TRBJ2-4; d_gene: TRBD1; CDR3aa: CASATTGGKNIQYF; CDR3nt: TGCGCCAGCGCCACGACAGGGGGCAAAAACATTCAGTACTTC
v_gene: TRBV27; abundance: .; j_gene: TRBJ1-1; d_gene: TRBD1; CDR3aa: CASSLRQGNTEAFF; CDR3nt: TGTGCCAGCAGTTTAAGACAGGGGAACACTGAAGCTTTCTTT
v_gene: TRBV5-6; abundance: .; j_gene: TRBJ2-1; d_gene: .; CDR3aa: CASSRGRTFYNEQFF; CDR3nt: TGTGCCAGCAGCCGGGGGCGGACATTCTACAATGAGCAGTTCTTC
v_gene: TRBV5-1; abundance: .; j_gene: TRBJ2-3; d_gene: .; CDR3aa: CASSFPGSDTQYF; CDR3nt: TGCGCCAGCAGTTTTCCTGGGTCAGATACGCAGTATTTT
v_gene: TRBV7-9; abundance: .; j_gene: TRBJ2-1; d_gene: TRBD2; CDR3aa: CASSSSGDGYNEQFF; CDR3nt: TGTGCCAGCAGCTCGAGCGGGGACGGGTACAATGAGCAGTTCTTC
v_gene: TRBV9; abundance: .; j_gene: TRBJ1-4; d_gene: .; CDR3aa: CASSVGGAYRNEKLFF; CDR3nt: TGTGCCAGCAGCGTAGGCGGGGCTTATCGGAATGAAAAACTGTTTTTT
v_gene: TRBV7-8; abundance: .; j_gene: TRBJ2-5; d_gene: .; CDR3aa: CASSLYHGALQETQYF; CDR3nt: TGTGCCAGCAGCTTGTATCATGGGGCCCTCCAAGAGACCCAGTACTTC
v_gene: TRBV4-1; abundance: few; j_gene: TRBJ2-2; d_gene: TRBD2; CDR3aa: CASSREAGAGTGELFF; CDR3nt: TGCGCCAGCAGCCGGGAAGCGGGAGCGGGCACCGGGGAGCTGTTTTTT
v_gene: TRBV25-1; abundance: .; j_gene: TRBJ2-6; d_gene: TRBD1; CDR3aa: CASSATGAGANVLTF; CDR3nt: TGTGCCAGCAGTGCAACAGGGGCTGGGGCCAACGTCCTGACTTTC
v_gene: TRBV27; abundance: .; j_gene: TRBJ2-1; d_gene: TRBD2; CDR3aa: CASRGRAAVHEQFF; CDR3nt: TGTGCCAGCAGAGGGAGGGCAGCCGTACATGAGCAGTTCTTC
v_gene: TRBV28; abundance: .; j_gene: TRBJ2-2; d_gene: .; CDR3aa: CASSLSVVRSGTGELFF; CDR3nt: TGTGCCAGCAGTTTATCAGTGGTGAGGTCGGGCACCGGGGAGCTGTTTTTT
v_gene: TRBV30; abundance: .; j_gene: TRBJ2-3; d_gene: .; CDR3aa: CAWSWDHTDTQYF; CDR3nt: TGTGCCTGGAGTTGGGACCACACAGATACGCAGTATTTT
v_gene: TRBV7-2; abundance: .; j_gene: TRBJ1-1; d_gene: .; CDR3aa: CASSFRVRMNTEAFF; CDR3nt: TGTGCCAGCAGCTTCAGGGTCCGTATGAACACTGAAGCTTTCTTT
v_gene: TRBV28; abundance: .; j_gene: TRBJ1-2; d_gene: .; CDR3aa: CASSHRVAYGYTF; CDR3nt: TGTGCCAGCAGTCACAGGGTGGCCTATGGCTACACCTTC
v_gene: TRBV27; abundance: .; j_gene: TRBJ2-3; d_gene: TRBD2; CDR3aa: CASRGLAGIGSTDTQYF; CDR3nt: TGTGCCAGCAGGGGACTAGCGGGAATAGGTAGCACAGATACGCAGTATTTT
v_gene: TRBV7-2; abundance: .; j_gene: TRBJ2-7; d_gene: .; CDR3aa: CASRGRVSYEQYF; CDR3nt: TGTGCCAGCAGAGGAAGGGTCTCCTACGAGCAGTACTTC
v_gene: TRBV28; abundance: .; j_gene: TRBJ2-3; d_gene: .; CDR3aa: CASSFDSSSEDTQYF; CDR3nt: TGTGCCAGCAGTTTCGACAGTTCTTCAGAAGATACGCAGTATTTT
v_gene: TRBV6-5; abundance: .; j_gene: TRBJ2-1; d_gene: TRBD1; CDR3aa: CASSYLRHRGGNEQFF; CDR3nt: TGTGCCAGCAGTTACCTGAGGCACAGGGGCGGCAATGAGCAGTTCTTC
v_gene: TRBV6-6; abundance: .; j_gene: TRBJ2-2; d_gene: TRBD1; CDR3aa: CASTRRRGGAGGELFF; CDR3nt: TGTGCCAGCACCCGCCGGAGAGGGGGCGCGGGCGGGGAGCTGTTTTTT
v_gene: TRBV18; abundance: .; j_gene: TRBJ2-3; d_gene: .; CDR3aa: CASSPLGTLMYTQYF; CDR3nt: TGTGCCAGCTCACCACTCGGGACCCTCATGTATACGCAGTATTTT
v_gene: TRBV5-1; abundance: .; j_gene: TRBJ2-3; d_gene: TRBD1; CDR3aa: CASSLLPGTASTDTQYF; CDR3nt: TGCGCCAGCAGCCTGCTACCCGGGACAGCTAGCACAGATACGCAGTATTTT
v_gene: TRBV10-3; abundance: once; j_gene: TRBJ1-3; d_gene: .; CDR3aa: CATQGRVSGNTIYF; CDR3nt: TGTGCCACCCAGGGCCGAGTCTCTGGAAACACCATATATTTT
v_gene: TRBV7-2; abundance: few; j_gene: TRBJ2-2; d_gene: .; CDR3aa: CASSSTWNTGELFF; CDR3nt: TGTGCCAGCAGCTCGACTTGGAACACCGGGGAGCTGTTTTTT
v_gene: TRBV7-2; abundance: .; j_gene: TRBJ1-1; d_gene: .; CDR3aa: CASSLSPGDTEAFF; CDR3nt: TGTGCCAGCAGCTTATCTCCCGGGGACACTGAAGCTTTCTTT
v_gene: TRBV4-1; abundance: .; j_gene: TRBJ2-3; d_gene: TRBD2; CDR3aa: CASASSGTSTDTQYF; CDR3nt: TGCGCCAGCGCTTCAAGCGGGACTAGCACAGATACGCAGTATTTT
v_gene: TRBV4-1; abundance: .; j_gene: TRBJ2-6; d_gene: .; CDR3aa: CASSQDKRGTGANVLTF; CDR3nt: TGCGCCAGCAGCCAAGACAAACGGGGAACTGGGGCCAACGTCCTGACTTTC
v_gene: TRBV6-5; abundance: .; j_gene: TRBJ1-2; d_gene: .; CDR3aa: CASSYSSGDYGYTF; CDR3nt: TGTGCCAGCAGTTACTCGTCCGGGGACTATGGCTACACCTTC
v_gene: TRBV9; abundance: .; j_gene: TRBJ2-7; d_gene: TRBD1; CDR3aa: CASSLRDSSYEQYF; CDR3nt: TGTGCCAGCAGCCTCCGGGACAGCTCCTACGAGCAGTACTTC
v_gene: TRBV18; abundance: .; j_gene: TRBJ2-7; d_gene: TRBD2; CDR3aa: CASSATGLGRLYDEQYF; CDR3nt: TGTGCCAGCTCAGCCACGGGACTAGGTAGACTTTATGACGAGCAGTACTTC
v_gene: TRBV6-5; abundance: once; j_gene: TRBJ2-2; d_gene: .; CDR3aa: CASSHSPTYNTGELFF; CDR3nt: TGTGCCAGCAGTCACTCCCCGACTTACAACACCGGGGAGCTGTTTTTT
v_gene: TRBV19; abundance: .; j_gene: TRBJ2-1; d_gene: .; CDR3aa: CASSIGTTGGNEQFF; CDR3nt: TGTGCCAGTAGTATAGGTACCACCGGGGGCAATGAGCAGTTCTTC
v_gene: TRBV2; abundance: .; j_gene: TRBJ2-3; d_gene: .; CDR3aa: CASQGLDTQYF; CDR3nt: TGTGCCAGCCAGGGGCTTGATACGCAGTATTTT